The clone carrying this T cell receptor beta chain showed up just a few times. Its antigen is currently unknown. The data were obtained in a study of PD-1 blockade in classical Hodgkin lymphoma. Study-level findings and limits: There was a significant rise in CD4+ TCR diversity by C4D1, with no such rise for CD8+. Partial responders and progressors had significantly lower baseline TCR diversity. Patients excluded were those beginning nivolumab under 1 year after ASCT.

Germline CDR1 and CDR2: LGHNT and FRNRAP. V lost 7 bases, J lost 5 bases, and 23 bases lay in between. The CDR3 totals 16 residues. Clones were read by immunoSEQ multiplex PCR, and TCRdb kept only the in-frame ones, dropping some. Here the sample spans tens of thousands of clones, roughly 82% being singletons. All the patients suffered relapse after autologous stem cell transplantation, and brentuximab vedotin exposure differed. The TCR was taken from a human donor with classical Hodgkin lymphoma. The chain is built from TRBV12-5 and TRBJ1-1; D call uncertain. The starting material was peripheral blood mononuclear cells (PBMCs), obtained at baseline. The CDR3 region has the DNA TGTGCTAGTGAGGCTCTAAGTTCGACCCTAGGGACTGAAGCTTTCTTT. Translated, it gives CASEALSSTLGTEAFF. The whole variable domain, remainder taken from reference TRBV12-5 and TRBJ1-1, is DARVTQTPRHKVTEMGQEVTMRCQPILGHNTVFWYRQTMMQGLELLAYFRNRAPLDDSGMPKDRFSAEMPDATLATLKIQPSEPRDSAVYFCASEALSSTLGTEAFFGQGTRLTVV.